One sample yielded the 3 T cell receptor beta chains listed below, sequenced in a study of cytomegalovirus exposure and HLA in healthy donors. PCR primers comprised 60 Vbeta and 13 Jbeta primers. The protocol was immunoSEQ multiplex PCR, while the TCRdb copy is restricted to in-frame clones and leaves out a portion. The sample holds about 110,000 clones, about 80% seen once. The material sequenced was PBMCs. The receptors here all came from a man aged 30 to 39 in good health and CMV-seropositive.

This clone has only one observation. The chain uses TRBV29-1 and TRBJ2-1; TRBD1 might be the D (6 bases). From germline, CDR1 is SQVTM and CDR2 ANQGSEA. V was pared by 6 bases and J by 0 bases, with 9 bases between. This CDR3 region has 13 residues. This chain's CDR3 is CSVDRSSYNEQFF. The CDR3 DNA reads TGCAGCGTAGACAGGAGCTCCTACAATGAGCAGTTCTTC.

The chain combines TRBV10-2 with TRBJ2-7; tentative D call: TRBD1 (5 bases). Germline V CDR1 and CDR2: WSHSY, SAAADI. The CDR3 length is 13 residues. V lost 8 bases and J lost 3, with 14 bases in between. This CDR3 reads CASSRQRIYEQYF. The CDR3 DNA sequence: TGCGCCAGCTCTCGACAGAGAATCTACGAGCAGTACTTC.

This clone is a singleton in its sample. This sequence joins TRBV5-4 and TRBJ2-7; tentatively, D is TRBD1 (5 bases). Germline V gives CDR1 SGHNT, CDR2 YYREEE (reference sequence). CDR3 size: 14 residues. V lost 0 bases, J lost 4 bases, and 11 bases lay in between. The CDR3 DNA is TGTGCCAGCAGCTTGGATGGCAGGGTATACGAGCAGTACTTC. It codes for CASSLDGRVYEQYF.